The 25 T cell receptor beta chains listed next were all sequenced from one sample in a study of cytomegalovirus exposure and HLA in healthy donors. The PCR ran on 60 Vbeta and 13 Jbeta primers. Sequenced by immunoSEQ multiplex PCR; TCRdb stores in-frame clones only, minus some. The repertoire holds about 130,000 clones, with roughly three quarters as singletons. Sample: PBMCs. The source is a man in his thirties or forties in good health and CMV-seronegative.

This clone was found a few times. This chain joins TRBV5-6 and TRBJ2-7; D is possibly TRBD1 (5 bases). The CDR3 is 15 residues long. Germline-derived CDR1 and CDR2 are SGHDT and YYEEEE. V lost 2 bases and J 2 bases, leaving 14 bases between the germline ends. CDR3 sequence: CASSFQGSETYEQYF. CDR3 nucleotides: TGTGCCAGCAGCTTCCAGGGTTCCGAGACCTACGAGCAGTACTTC.

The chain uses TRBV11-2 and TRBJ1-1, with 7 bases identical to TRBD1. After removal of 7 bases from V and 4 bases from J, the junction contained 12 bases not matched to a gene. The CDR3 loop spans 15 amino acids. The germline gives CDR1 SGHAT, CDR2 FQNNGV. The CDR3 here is CASISPTGYGTEAFF. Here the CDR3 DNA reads TGTGCCAGCATCTCACCGACAGGGTATGGCACTGAAGCTTTCTTT. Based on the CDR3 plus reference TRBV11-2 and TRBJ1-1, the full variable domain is EAGVAQSPRYKIIEKRQSVAFWCNPISGHATLYWYQQILGQGPKLLIQFQNNGVVDDSQLPKDRFSAERLKGVDSTLKIQPAKLEDSAVYLCASISPTGYGTEAFFGQGTRLTVV.

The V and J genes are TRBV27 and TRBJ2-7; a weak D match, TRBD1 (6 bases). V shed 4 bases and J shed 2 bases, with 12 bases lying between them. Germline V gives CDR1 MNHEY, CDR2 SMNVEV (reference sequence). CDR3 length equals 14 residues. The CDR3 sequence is CASSWAGATYEQYF. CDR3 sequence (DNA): TGTGCCAGCAGTTGGGCAGGGGCTACCTACGAGCAGTACTTC.

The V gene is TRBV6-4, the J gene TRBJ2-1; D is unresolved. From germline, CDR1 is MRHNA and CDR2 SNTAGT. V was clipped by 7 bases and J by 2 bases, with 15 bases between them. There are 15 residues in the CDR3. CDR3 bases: TGTGCCAGCAATTTTTCTACGGGTACCTACAATGAGCAGTTCTTC. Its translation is CASNFSTGTYNEQFF.

The CDR3 nucleotides read TGTGCCAGCAGCTTAGGACTCCCGGGACAGGGACTATCGAGTTCACCCCTCCACTTT. It codes for CASSLGLPGQGLSSSPLHF. The rearrangement links TRBV5-6 to TRBJ1-6, with TRBD1 matching over 9 bases. CDR1 and CDR2 (germline): SGHDT, YYEEEE. Germline trimming cut 2 bases from V and 9 bases from J; bases unmatched to any gene: 18. This CDR3 contains 19 residues.

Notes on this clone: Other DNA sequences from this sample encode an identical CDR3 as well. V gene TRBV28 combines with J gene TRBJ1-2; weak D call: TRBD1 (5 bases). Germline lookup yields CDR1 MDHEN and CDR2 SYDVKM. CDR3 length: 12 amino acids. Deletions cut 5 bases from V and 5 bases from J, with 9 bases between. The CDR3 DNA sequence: TGTGCCAGCAGTCCTCCAGGGTATGGCTACACCTTC. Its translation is CASSPPGYGYTF.

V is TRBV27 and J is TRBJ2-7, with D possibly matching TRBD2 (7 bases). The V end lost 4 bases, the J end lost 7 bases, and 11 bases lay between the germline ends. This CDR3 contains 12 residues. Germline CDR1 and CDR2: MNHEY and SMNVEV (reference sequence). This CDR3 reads CASSSRGGEQYF. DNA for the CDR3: TGTGCCAGCAGTTCGAGGGGGGGGGAGCAGTACTTC.

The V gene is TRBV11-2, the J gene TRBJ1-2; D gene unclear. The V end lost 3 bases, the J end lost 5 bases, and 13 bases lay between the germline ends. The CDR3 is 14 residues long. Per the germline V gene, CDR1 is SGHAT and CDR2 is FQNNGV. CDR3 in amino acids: CASSLGADDYGYTF. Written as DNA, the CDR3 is TGTGCCAGCAGCTTGGGCGCCGACGATTATGGCTACACCTTC.

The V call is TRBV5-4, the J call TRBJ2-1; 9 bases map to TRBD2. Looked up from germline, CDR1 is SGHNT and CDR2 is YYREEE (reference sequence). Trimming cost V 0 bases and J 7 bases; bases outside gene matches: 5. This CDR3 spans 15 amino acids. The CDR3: CASSLGTSVGNEQFF. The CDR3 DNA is TGTGCCAGCAGCTTGGGGACTAGCGTGGGGAATGAGCAGTTCTTC.

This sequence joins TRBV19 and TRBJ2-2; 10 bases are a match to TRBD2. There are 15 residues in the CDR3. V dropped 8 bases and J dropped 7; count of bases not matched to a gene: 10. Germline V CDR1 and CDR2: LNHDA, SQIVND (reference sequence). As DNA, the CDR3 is TGTGCCAGTCTACCGCTAGCGGGAGTTGTCGGGGAGCTGTTTTTT. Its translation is CASLPLAGVVGELFF.

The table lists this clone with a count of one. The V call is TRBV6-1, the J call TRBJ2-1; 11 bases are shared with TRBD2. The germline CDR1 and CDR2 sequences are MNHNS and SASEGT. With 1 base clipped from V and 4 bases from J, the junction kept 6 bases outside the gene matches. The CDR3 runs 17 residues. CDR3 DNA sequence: TGTGCCAGCAGTGAAGTACTAGCGGGAGTGTTATACAATGAGCAGTTCTTC. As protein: CASSEVLAGVLYNEQFF.

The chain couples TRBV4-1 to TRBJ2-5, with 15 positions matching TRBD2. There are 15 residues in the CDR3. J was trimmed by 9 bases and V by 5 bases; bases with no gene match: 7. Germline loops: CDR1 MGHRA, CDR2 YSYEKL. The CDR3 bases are TGCGCCAGCAGCTTAGGACTAGCGGGAGGGCCATCCCAGTACTTC. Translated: CASSLGLAGGPSQYF.

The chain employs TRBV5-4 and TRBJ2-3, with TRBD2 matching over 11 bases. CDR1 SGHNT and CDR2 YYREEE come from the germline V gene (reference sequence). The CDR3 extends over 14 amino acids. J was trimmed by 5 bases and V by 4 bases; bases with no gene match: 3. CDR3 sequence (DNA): TGTGCCAGCAGCAAGGGACTAGCGGAAGATACGCAGTATTTT. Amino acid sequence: CASSKGLAEDTQYF.

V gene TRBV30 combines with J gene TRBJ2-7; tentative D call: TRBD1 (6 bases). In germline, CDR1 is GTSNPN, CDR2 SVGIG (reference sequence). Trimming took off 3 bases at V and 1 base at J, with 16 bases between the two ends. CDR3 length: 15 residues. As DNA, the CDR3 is TGTGCCTGGAGCGGACAGCCACCGCCTTCCTACGAGCAGTACTTC. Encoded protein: CAWSGQPPPSYEQYF.

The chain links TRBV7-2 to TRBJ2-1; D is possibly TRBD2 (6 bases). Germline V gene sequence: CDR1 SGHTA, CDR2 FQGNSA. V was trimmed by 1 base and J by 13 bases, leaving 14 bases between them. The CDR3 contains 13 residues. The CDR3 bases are TGTGCCAGCAGCTTAGTGGGCGGGAACGACCAGTTCTTC. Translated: CASSLVGGNDQFF. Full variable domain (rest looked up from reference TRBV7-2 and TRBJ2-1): GAGVSQSPSNKVTEKGKDVELRCDPISGHTALYWYRQSLGQGLEFLIYFQGNSAPDKSGLPSDRFSAERTGGSVSTLTIQRTQQEDSAVYLCASSLVGGNDQFFGPGTRLTVL.

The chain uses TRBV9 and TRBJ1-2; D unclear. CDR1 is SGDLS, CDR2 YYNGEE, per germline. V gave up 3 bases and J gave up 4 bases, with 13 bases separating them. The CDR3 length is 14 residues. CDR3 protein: CASSAPAAGYGYTF. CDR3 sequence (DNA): TGTGCCAGCAGCGCCCCCGCAGCGGGCTATGGCTACACCTTC.

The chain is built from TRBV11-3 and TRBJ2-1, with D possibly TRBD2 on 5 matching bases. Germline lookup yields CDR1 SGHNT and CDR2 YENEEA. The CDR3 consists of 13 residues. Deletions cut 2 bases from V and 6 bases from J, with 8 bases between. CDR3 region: CASSLSAGNEQFF. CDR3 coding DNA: TGTGCCAGCAGCTTATCGGCGGGCAATGAGCAGTTCTTC.

The CDR3 sequence is CASSARGGTEAFF. Here the CDR3 DNA reads TGTGCCAGCAGCGCCAGGGGAGGGACTGAAGCTTTCTTT. J is TRBJ1-1 and V is TRBV5-6, with TRBD1 as a possible D gene (6 bases). This CDR3 contains 13 residues. Trimming stripped 4 bases from V and 5 bases from J, with 12 bases between. Germline V gene lookup returns CDR1 SGHDT and CDR2 YYEEEE.

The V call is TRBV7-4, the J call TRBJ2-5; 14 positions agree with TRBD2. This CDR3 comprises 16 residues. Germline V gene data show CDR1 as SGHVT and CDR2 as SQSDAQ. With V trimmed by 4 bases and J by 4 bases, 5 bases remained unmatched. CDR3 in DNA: TGTGCCAGCAGCTCCGCCGGGACTAGCGGGAGAGAGACCCAGTACTTC. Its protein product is CASSSAGTSGRETQYF.

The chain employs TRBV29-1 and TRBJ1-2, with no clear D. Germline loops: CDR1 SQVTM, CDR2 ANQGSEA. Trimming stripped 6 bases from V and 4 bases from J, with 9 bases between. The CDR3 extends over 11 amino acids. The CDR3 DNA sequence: TGCAGCGTCCGCTTCAGCTATGGCTACACCTTC. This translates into CSVRFSYGYTF. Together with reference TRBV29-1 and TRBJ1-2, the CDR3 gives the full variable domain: SAVISQKPSRDICQRGTSLTIQCQVDSQVTMMFWYRQQPGQSLTLIATANQGSEATYESGFVIDKFPISRPNLTFSTLTVSNMSPEDSSIYLCSVRFSYGYTFGSGTRLTVV.

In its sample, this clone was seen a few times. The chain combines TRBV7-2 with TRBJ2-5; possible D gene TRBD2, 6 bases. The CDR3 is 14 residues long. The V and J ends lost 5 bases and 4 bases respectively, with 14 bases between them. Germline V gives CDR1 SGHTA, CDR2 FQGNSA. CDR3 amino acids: CASSLDVGGETQYF. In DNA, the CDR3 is TGTGCCAGCAGCCTCGATGTGGGGGGAGAGACCCAGTACTTC.

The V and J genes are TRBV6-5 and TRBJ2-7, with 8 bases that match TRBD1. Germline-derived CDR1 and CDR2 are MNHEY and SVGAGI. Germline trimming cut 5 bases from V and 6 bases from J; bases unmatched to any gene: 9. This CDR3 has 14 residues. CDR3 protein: CASSVRQGSSEQYF. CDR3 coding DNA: TGTGCCAGCAGTGTAAGACAGGGGTCAAGCGAGCAGTACTTC.

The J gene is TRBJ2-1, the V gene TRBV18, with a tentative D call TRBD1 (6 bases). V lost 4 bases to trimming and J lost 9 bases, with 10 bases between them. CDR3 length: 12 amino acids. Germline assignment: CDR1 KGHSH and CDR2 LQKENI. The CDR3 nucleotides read TGTGCCAGCTCACAGGTGGGGGCTGAGCAGTTCTTC. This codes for CASSQVGAEQFF.

CDR3 loop: CATSSSGGLVEKLFF. The CDR3 bases are TGTGCCACCAGCAGTTCAGGGGGCCTGGTTGAAAAACTGTTTTTT. The genes are TRBV15 and TRBJ1-4, with 8 nucleotides matching TRBD1. Germline values: CDR1 LNHNV, CDR2 YYDKDF (reference sequence). Germline trimming cut 3 bases from V and 7 bases from J; bases unmatched to any gene: 7. This CDR3 is built from 15 residues.

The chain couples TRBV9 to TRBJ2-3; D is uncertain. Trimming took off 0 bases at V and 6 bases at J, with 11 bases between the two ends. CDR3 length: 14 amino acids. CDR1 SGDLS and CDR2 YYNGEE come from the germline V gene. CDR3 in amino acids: CASSVAPLRDTQYF. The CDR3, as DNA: TGTGCCAGCAGCGTAGCACCCCTTCGGGATACGCAGTATTTT. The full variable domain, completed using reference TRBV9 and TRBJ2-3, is DSGVTQTPKHLITATGQRVTLRCSPRSGDLSVYWYQQSLDQGLQFLIQYYNGEERAKGNILERFSAQQFPDLHSELNLSSLELGDSALYFCASSVAPLRDTQYFGPGTRLTVL.